These 26 T cell receptor beta chains came from one sample sequenced in a study of T cells in Graves' hyperthyroidism and ophthalmopathy. TCR beta CDR3 region amplification was performed from RNA transcripts. TCR CDR3 regions were first amplified by RT-PCR with HTBI primers. TCRdb re-called the multiplex PCR reads with MiXCR, one entry per CDR3 protein. The table shows fewer than 400,000 distinct CDR3 sequences, with 15% to 20% occurring only once. The material sequenced was blood. The receptor source for this set is a man aged 25-45 years with Graves' hyperthyroidism.

This clonotype appeared many times. The J gene is TRBJ2-7, the V gene TRBV13; 7 bases agree with TRBD1. This CDR3 has 16 amino acids. Germline CDR1 PRHDT, CDR2 FYEKMQ (reference sequence). Germline trimming cut 5 bases from V and 1 base from J; bases unmatched to any gene: 11. CDR3 nucleotide sequence: TGTGCCAGCAGCCCAGCACTCCCGGGACAGTCCTACGAGCAGTACTTC. Amino acids: CASSPALPGQSYEQYF.

The chain employs TRBV7-2 and TRBJ1-4; tentative D call: TRBD1 (5 bases). The CDR3 sequence is 15 residues long. Trimming removed 5 bases from V and 5 bases from J, with 15 bases in between. Germline V gene sequence: CDR1 SGHTA, CDR2 FQGNSA. The CDR3 here is CASSPRVGTNEKLFF. The CDR3 DNA follows: TGTGCCAGCAGCCCCAGGGTGGGGACCAATGAAAAACTGTTTTTT.

This clonotype was counted many times. The genes are TRBV2 and TRBJ1-5; 7 bases agree with TRBD1. The germline gives CDR1 SNHLY, CDR2 FYNNEI. This CDR3 spans 13 amino acids. V dropped 6 bases and J dropped 7; count of bases not matched to a gene: 6. CDR3: CASRTGNQQPQHF. The CDR3 nucleotides are TGTGCCAGCAGGACAGGGAACCAACAGCCCCAGCATTTT.

This clonotype was found many times. V and J are TRBV5-1 and TRBJ2-5, with 8 bases fitting TRBD1. J gave up 3 bases and V 4 bases, and 8 bases lay outside the gene matches. The CDR3 covers 15 residues. Germline loops: CDR1 SGHRS, CDR2 YFSETQ. DNA of the CDR3: TGCGCCAGCAGCCGGACAGGGACCTCTGAAGAGACCCAGTACTTC. This gives the protein CASSRTGTSEETQYF.

This clonotype has a handful of counts. The V gene is TRBV5-1, the J gene TRBJ2-1; 10 bases map to TRBD2. CDR1 and CDR2 (germline): SGHRS, YFSETQ. Trimming removed 6 bases from V and 6 bases from J; junction bases left unmatched: 9. CDR3 length: 15 residues. CDR3: CASTPQGLAFNEQFF. The DNA for the CDR3 is TGCGCCAGCACACCTCAGGGACTAGCGTTCAATGAGCAGTTCTTC.

The chain links TRBV14 to TRBJ1-6; D unclear. Looked up from germline, CDR1 is SGHDN and CDR2 is FVKESK. Trimming shortened V by 0 bases and J by 7 bases, and 10 bases separated the two germline ends. The length of the CDR3 is 15 residues. The CDR3 reads CASSQDLNLNSPLHF. The CDR3 nucleotides are TGTGCCAGCAGCCAAGATCTCAATCTGAATTCACCCCTCCACTTT.

This clonotype was observed a few times. The chain is built from TRBV18 and TRBJ2-7; unclear D gene. The CDR3 totals 13 residues. The V end lost 1 base, the J end lost 4 bases, and 8 bases lay between the germline ends. The V gene's germline CDR1 is KGHSH and CDR2 LQKENI. The CDR3 spells CASSPRAVYEQYF. The CDR3 DNA sequence: TGTGCCAGCTCACCACGCGCAGTATACGAGCAGTACTTC. Drawing the rest from reference TRBV18 and TRBJ2-7, the complete variable domain is NAGVMQNPRHLVRRRGQEARLRCSPMKGHSHVYWYRQLPEEGLKFMVYLQKENIIDESGMPKERFSAEFPKEGPSILRIQQVVRGDSAAYFCASSPRAVYEQYFGPGTRLTVT.

The gene calls are TRBV2 and TRBJ2-1, with D maybe TRBD2 (6 bases). V was shortened by 0 bases and J by 5 bases, with 17 bases between the two germline ends. CDR3 length equals 17 residues. From germline, CDR1 is SNHLY and CDR2 FYNNEI. As DNA, the CDR3 is TGTGCCAGCAGTGAAGCTGGGGGTATGACTAGAAACAATGAGCAGTTCTTC. It codes for CASSEAGGMTRNNEQFF.

The CDR3 sequence is CASSLAAGIFDEQFF. CDR3 coding DNA: TGTGCCAGCAGCTTAGCCGCGGGAATATTTGATGAGCAGTTCTTC. The chain is built from TRBV7-3 and TRBJ2-1; the D gene is possibly TRBD2 (6 bases). Trimming took off 2 bases at V and 8 bases at J, with 16 bases between the two ends. CDR3 size: 15 residues. Per the germline V gene, CDR1 is SGHTA and CDR2 is FQGTGA.

This clonotype has ten or more counts. The CDR3 DNA reads as TGCGCCAGCAGCGTGACAGGGGGCAAGAACACTGAAGCTTTCTTT. Residues: CASSVTGGKNTEAFF. This chain links TRBV5-1 with TRBJ1-1, with 10 bases fitting TRBD1. This CDR3 is 15 amino acids long. The trim removed 4 bases at V and 1 base at J, leaving 4 bases unmatched. Germline CDR1 SGHRS, CDR2 YFSETQ.

This clonotype has at least ten counts. The chain carries TRBV30 and TRBJ1-2; no firm D call. Germline-derived CDR1 and CDR2 are GTSNPN and SVGIG (reference sequence). The CDR3 consists of 12 residues. Trimming took off 3 bases at V and 3 bases at J, with 8 bases between the two ends. CDR3 in amino acids: CAWREEDYGYTF. CDR3 nucleotides: TGTGCCTGGAGGGAAGAAGACTATGGCTACACCTTC.

The chain joins TRBV30 to TRBJ1-6; no definite D call. V was pared by 1 base and J by 9 bases, with 13 bases between. This CDR3 contains 14 residues. Germline-derived CDR1 and CDR2 are GTSNPN and SVGIG (reference sequence). CDR3 DNA sequence: TGTGCCTGGAGTGCCCAACTGGCTGTTTCACCCCTCCACTTT. Protein: CAWSAQLAVSPLHF.

The chain joins TRBV5-1 to TRBJ1-6, with D perhaps TRBD1 (5 bases). Trimming stripped 6 bases from V and 5 bases from J, with 15 bases between. The CDR3 covers 15 residues. Germline V gene sequence: CDR1 SGHRS, CDR2 YFSETQ. The CDR3: CASNLGADHNSPLHF. DNA for the CDR3: TGCGCCAGCAACCTCGGGGCCGACCATAATTCACCCCTCCACTTT.

Of note for this clonotype: This clone may be a read error of a much larger clone one base away. The gene calls are TRBV3-1 and TRBJ2-2, with 9 bases aligning to TRBD2. V lost 5 bases to trimming and J lost 6 bases; unmatched junction nucleotides: 10. The germline V gene encodes CDR1 LGHDT and CDR2 YNNKEL (reference sequence). The CDR3 spans 16 residues. This CDR3 is CASSYGIAGASGELFF. CDR3 nucleotides: TGTGCCAGCAGCTACGGGATAGCGGGAGCGTCCGGGGAGCTGTTTTTT. Looking up the rest from reference TRBV3-1 and TRBJ2-2 gives the full variable domain: DTAVSQTPKYLVTQMGNDKSIKCEQNLGHDTMYWYKQDSKKFLKIMFSYNNKELIINETVPNRFSPKSPDKAHLNLHINSLELGDSAVYFCASSYGIAGASGELFFGEGSRLTVL.

This clonotype occurred many times. A junction end diverges from the germline sequence, so it may reflect a read error. The chain employs TRBV20-1 and TRBJ2-4; the D gene is possibly TRBD2 (7 bases). Germline loops: CDR1 DFQATT, CDR2 SNEGSKA (reference sequence). CDR3 size: 17 residues. The CDR3 bases are TGCAGTTCTAGGAACAGAGGGGCGGGGGCCGCCAGGAACATTCAGTACTTC. Protein: CSSRNRGAGAARNIQYF.

This chain uses TRBV20-1 with TRBJ2-6; 7 bases are a match to TRBD2. Germline-derived CDR1 and CDR2 are DFQATT and SNEGSKA (reference sequence). This CDR3 contains 17 residues. Losses at the gene ends were 6 bases for V and 4 bases for J; bases not matched to a gene: 15. The CDR3 DNA reads TGCAGTGCAACCCCCCGCGCGGGGGAACAAGGGGCCAACGTCCTGACTTTC. It yields the protein CSATPRAGEQGANVLTF.

This clonotype was detected many times. V is TRBV6-5 and J is TRBJ2-7, with D perhaps matching TRBD1 (7 bases). Trimming removed 2 bases from V and 0 bases from J, with 17 bases in between. Germline-derived CDR1 and CDR2 are MNHEY and SVGAGI. The CDR3 is made up of 17 amino acids. In DNA form, the CDR3 reads TGTGCCAGCAGTTACGTTTGGCGGGACAGCTACTCCTACGAGCAGTACTTC. It is translated as CASSYVWRDSYSYEQYF.

The V and J genes are TRBV20-1 and TRBJ2-3; 14 bases agree with TRBD2. The CDR3 covers 16 residues. Germline CDR1 and CDR2: DFQATT and SNEGSKA (reference sequence). After removal of 3 bases from V and 4 bases from J, the junction contained 6 bases not matched to a gene. Written as DNA, the CDR3 is TGCAGTGCTAGTGGCTCGGGACTAGCGGGAGCAGATACGCAGTATTTT. Residues: CSASGSGLAGADTQYF.

This clonotype showed up just a few times. The V and J genes are TRBV7-6 and TRBJ1-5; D is ambiguous. V gave up 1 base and J gave up 2 bases, with 12 bases separating them. The CDR3 is made up of 16 amino acids. The germline CDR1 and CDR2 sequences are SGHVS and FNYEAQ. The CDR3 DNA is TGTGCCAGCAGCTTAGAGGTGGGGATAGGCAATCAGCCCCAGCATTTT. This encodes CASSLEVGIGNQPQHF.

This clonotype came up many times. The J gene is TRBJ1-1, the V gene TRBV5-5, with D unresolved. The germline V and J ends were trimmed by 1 base and 8 bases, with 15 bases remaining between them. Germline values: CDR1 SGHKS, CDR2 YYEKEE (reference sequence). CDR3 length: 14 residues. For the CDR3, the DNA is TGTGCCAGCAGCTTGCGCCCGCTACAGCCCGAAGCTTTCTTT. This sequence encodes CASSLRPLQPEAFF. Together with reference TRBV5-5 and TRBJ1-1, the CDR3 gives the full variable domain: DAGVTQSPTHLIKTRGQQVTLRCSPISGHKSVSWYQQVLGQGPQFIFQYYEKEERGRGNFPDRFSARQFPNYSSELNVNALLLGDSALYLCASSLRPLQPEAFFGQGTRLTVV.

This clonotype was recorded many times. The CDR3 DNA is TGTGCCAGCAATACGGACGGGGGGGACACTGAAGCTTTCTTT. It yields the protein CASNTDGGDTEAFF. The V gene is TRBV6-1, the J gene TRBJ1-1; D possibly corresponds to TRBD1 (5 bases). V was trimmed by 7 bases and J by 3 bases, leaving 15 bases between them. Germline V gives CDR1 MNHNS, CDR2 SASEGT. This CDR3 has 14 amino acids.

This clonotype occurred many times. The chain combines TRBV20-1 with TRBJ2-1, with 11 bases matching TRBD2. The V and J ends lost 5 bases and 3 bases, in that order; junction bases with no gene match: 3. The CDR3 covers 14 residues. Germline CDR1 and CDR2: DFQATT and SNEGSKA (reference sequence). CDR3 in amino acids: CSAAGTSGYNEQFF. As DNA, the CDR3 is TGCAGTGCTGCCGGGACTAGCGGCTACAATGAGCAGTTCTTC.

The V gene is TRBV20-1, the J gene TRBJ2-7; perhaps TRBD2 as D (6 bases). In germline, CDR1 is DFQATT, CDR2 SNEGSKA (reference sequence). This CDR3 is built from 19 residues. The V end was cut by 2 bases, the J end by 4 bases, with 30 bases between. The CDR3 nucleotides read TGCAGTGCTAGAACCCGCACCGGAGGGCTAGCATTTCAAGAGTACGAGCAGTACTTC. This gives the protein CSARTRTGGLAFQEYEQYF.

This clonotype has a count of ten or more. A read error may account for a junction end that differs from germline. V is TRBV28 and J is TRBJ1-4, with D unresolved. There are 12 residues in the CDR3. Germline V gene data show CDR1 as MDHEN and CDR2 as SYDVKM. The CDR3 DNA is TGTGCCACCAGTGTAACTAATGAAAAACTGTTTTTT. Its translation: CATSVTNEKLFF.

This clonotype showed up just a few times. The chain has TRBV24-1 and TRBJ1-2, with no clear D. V was shortened by 2 bases and J by 8 bases, with 11 bases between the two germline ends. Per the germline V gene, CDR1 is KGHDR and CDR2 is SFDVKD. This CDR3 is 13 amino acids long. CDR3 nucleotides: TGTGCCACCAGTGATTGGGAGGGTCGCGGCTACACCTTC. Its protein is CATSDWEGRGYTF.

The J gene is TRBJ2-7, the V gene TRBV30; D is possibly TRBD1 or TRBD2 (6 bases each). The germline CDR1 and CDR2 sequences are GTSNPN and SVGIG (reference sequence). V was shortened by 3 bases and J by 7 bases, with 13 bases between the two germline ends. The CDR3 spans 12 residues. CDR3 in DNA: TGTGCCTGGAGACGGGGGCGAGATGAGCAGTACTTC. Translation gives CAWRRGRDEQYF.